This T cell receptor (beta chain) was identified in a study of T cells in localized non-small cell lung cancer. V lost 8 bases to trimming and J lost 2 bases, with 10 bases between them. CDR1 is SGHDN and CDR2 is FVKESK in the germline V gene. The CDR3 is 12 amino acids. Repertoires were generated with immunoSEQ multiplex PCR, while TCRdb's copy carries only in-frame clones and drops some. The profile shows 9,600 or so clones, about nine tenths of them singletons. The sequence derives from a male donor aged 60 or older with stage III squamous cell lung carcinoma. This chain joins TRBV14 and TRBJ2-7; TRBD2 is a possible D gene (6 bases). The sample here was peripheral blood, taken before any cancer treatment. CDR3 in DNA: TGTGCCAGCGGGACTTTTACCTACGAGCAGTACTTC. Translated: CASGTFTYEQYF.